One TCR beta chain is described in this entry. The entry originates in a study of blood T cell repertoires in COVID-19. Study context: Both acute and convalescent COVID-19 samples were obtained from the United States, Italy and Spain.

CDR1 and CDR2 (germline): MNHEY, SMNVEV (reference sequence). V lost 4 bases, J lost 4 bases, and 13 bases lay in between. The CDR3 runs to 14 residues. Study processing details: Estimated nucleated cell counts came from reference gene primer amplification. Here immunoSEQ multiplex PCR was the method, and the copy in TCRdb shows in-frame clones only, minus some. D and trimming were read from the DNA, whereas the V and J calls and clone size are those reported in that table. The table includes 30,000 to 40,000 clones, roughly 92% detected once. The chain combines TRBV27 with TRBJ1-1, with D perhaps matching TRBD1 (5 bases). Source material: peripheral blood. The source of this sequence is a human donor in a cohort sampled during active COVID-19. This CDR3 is CASSSRVLGTEAFF. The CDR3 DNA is TGTGCCAGCAGTTCCAGGGTTTTGGGCACTGAAGCTTTCTTT.